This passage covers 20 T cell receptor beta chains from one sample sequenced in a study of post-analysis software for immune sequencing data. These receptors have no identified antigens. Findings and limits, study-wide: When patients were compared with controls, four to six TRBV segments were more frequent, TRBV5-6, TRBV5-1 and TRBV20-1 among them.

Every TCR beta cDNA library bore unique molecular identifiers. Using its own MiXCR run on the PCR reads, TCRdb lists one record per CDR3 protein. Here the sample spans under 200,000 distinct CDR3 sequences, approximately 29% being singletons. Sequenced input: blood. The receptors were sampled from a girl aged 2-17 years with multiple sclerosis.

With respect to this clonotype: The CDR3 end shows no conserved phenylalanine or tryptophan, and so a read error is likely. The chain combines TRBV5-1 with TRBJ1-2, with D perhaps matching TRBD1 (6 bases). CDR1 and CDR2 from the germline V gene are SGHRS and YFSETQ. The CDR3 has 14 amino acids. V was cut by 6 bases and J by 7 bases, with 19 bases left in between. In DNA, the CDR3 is TGCGCCAGCAACCAAGGCCCCGGGGGCTCTGGCTACACCTTA. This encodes CASNQGPGGSGYTL.

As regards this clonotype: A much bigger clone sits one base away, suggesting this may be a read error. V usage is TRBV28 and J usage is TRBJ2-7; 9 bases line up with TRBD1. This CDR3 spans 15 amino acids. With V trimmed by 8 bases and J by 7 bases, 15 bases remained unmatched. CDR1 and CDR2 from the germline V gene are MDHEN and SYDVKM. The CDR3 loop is CASSSPGQGANEQYF. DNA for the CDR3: TGTGCCAGCTCGTCTCCGGGACAGGGAGCCAATGAGCAGTACTTC.

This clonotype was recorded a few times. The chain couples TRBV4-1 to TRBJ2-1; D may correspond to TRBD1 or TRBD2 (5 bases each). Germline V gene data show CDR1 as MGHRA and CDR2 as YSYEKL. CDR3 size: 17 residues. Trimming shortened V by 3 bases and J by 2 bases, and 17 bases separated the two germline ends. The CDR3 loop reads CASSHQRGGDPYNEQFF. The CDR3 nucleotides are TGCGCCAGCAGCCACCAACGGGGCGGTGACCCCTACAATGAGCAGTTCTTC.

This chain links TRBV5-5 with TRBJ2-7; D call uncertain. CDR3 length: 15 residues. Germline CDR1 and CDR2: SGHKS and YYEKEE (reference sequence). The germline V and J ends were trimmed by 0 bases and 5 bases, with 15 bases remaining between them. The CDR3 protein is CASSLVLPGIHEQYF. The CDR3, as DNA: TGTGCCAGCAGCTTGGTTTTGCCAGGAATCCACGAGCAGTACTTC.

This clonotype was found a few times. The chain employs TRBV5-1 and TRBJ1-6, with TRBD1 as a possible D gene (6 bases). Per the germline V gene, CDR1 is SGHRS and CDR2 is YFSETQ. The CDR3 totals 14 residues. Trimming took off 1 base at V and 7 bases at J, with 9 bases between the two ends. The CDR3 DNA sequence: TGCGCCAGCAGCTTGCTGGACAGCAATTCACCCCTCCACTTT. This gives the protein CASSLLDSNSPLHF.

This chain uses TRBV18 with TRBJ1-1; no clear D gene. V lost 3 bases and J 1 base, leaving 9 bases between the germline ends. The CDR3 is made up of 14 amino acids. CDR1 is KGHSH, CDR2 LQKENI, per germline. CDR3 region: CASSPSARNTEAFF. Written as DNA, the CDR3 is TGTGCCAGCTCACCCAGTGCCAGGAACACTGAAGCTTTCTTT.

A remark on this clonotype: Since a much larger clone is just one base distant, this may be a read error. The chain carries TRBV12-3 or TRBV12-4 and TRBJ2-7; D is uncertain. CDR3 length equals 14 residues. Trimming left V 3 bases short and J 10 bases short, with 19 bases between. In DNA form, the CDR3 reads TGTGCCAGCAGTTTCGCATTTGTCCAAGAGATCCAGTACTTC. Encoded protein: CASSFAFVQEIQYF.

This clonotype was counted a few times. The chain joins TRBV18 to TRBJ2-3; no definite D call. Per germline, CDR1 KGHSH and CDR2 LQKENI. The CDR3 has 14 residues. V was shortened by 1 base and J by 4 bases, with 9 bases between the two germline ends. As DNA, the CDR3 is TGTGCCAGCTCACCACGGATGAGTGCAGATACGCAGTATTTT. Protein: CASSPRMSADTQYF.

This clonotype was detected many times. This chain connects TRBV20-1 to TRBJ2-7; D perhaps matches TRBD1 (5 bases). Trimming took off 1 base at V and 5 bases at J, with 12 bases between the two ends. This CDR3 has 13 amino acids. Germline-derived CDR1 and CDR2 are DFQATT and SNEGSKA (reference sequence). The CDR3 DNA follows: TGCAGTGCTAGAGTCCAGGGATGGGACGAGCAGTACTTC. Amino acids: CSARVQGWDEQYF.

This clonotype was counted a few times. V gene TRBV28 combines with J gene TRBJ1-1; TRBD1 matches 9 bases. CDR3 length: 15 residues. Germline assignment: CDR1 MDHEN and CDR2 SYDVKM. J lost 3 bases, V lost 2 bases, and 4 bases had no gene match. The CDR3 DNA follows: TGTGCCAGCAGTTTACGTGGGACAGGGCACACTGAAGCTTTCTTT. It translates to CASSLRGTGHTEAFF. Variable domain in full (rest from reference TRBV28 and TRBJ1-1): DVKVTQSSRYLVKRTGEKVFLECVQDMDHENMFWYRQDPGLGLRLIYFSYDVKMKEKGDIPEGYSVSREKKERFSLILESASTNQTSMYLCASSLRGTGHTEAFFGQGTRLTVV.

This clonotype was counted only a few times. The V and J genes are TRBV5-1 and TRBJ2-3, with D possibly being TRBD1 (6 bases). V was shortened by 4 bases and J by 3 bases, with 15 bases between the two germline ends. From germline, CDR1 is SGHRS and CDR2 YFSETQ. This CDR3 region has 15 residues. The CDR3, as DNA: TGCGCCAGCAGCCAACAGGGTAGTTGGACAGATACGCAGTATTTT. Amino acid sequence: CASSQQGSWTDTQYF.

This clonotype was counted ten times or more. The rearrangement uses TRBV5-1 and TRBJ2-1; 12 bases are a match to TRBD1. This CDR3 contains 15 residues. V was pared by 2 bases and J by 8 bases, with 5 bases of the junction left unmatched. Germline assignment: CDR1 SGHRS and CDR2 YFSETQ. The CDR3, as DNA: TGCGCCAGCAGCTTAGCCGGGACAGGGGGCGATGAGCAGTTCTTC. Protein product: CASSLAGTGGDEQFF.

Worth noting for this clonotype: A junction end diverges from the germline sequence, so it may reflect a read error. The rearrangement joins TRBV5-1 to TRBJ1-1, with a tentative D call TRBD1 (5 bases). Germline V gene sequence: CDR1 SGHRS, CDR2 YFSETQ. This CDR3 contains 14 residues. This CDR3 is CAGSLVRVDTEAFF. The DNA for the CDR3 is TGCGCCGGCAGCTTGGTCAGGGTGGACACTGAAGCTTTCTTT.

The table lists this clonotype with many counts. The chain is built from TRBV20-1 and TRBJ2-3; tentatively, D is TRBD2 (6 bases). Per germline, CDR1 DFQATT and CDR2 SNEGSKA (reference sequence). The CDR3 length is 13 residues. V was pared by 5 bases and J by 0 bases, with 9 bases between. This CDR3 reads CSASGTSTDTQYF. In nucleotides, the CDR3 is TGCAGTGCTTCCGGGACTAGCACAGATACGCAGTATTTT.

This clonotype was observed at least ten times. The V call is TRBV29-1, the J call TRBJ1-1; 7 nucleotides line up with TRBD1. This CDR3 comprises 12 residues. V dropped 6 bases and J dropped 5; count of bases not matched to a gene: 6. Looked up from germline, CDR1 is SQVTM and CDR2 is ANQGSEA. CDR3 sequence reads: CSVPTQGTEAFF. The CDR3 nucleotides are TGCAGCGTCCCCACACAGGGGACTGAAGCTTTCTTT.

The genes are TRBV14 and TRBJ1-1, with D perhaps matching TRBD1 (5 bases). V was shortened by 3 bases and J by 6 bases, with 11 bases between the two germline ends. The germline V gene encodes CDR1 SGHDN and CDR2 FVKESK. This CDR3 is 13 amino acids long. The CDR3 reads CASSQGHSAEAFF. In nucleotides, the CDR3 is TGTGCCAGCAGCCAGGGGCATAGCGCTGAAGCTTTCTTT.

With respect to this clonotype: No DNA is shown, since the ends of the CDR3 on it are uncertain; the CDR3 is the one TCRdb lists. The CDR3 protein is CASSLVGTGTYEQYF. The rearrangement links TRBV7-9 to TRBJ2-7; the DNA was not compared with TRBD1, the D call given in the table. Germline CDR1 SEHNR, CDR2 FQNEAQ (reference sequence). Termini included, the CDR3 measures 15 amino acids.

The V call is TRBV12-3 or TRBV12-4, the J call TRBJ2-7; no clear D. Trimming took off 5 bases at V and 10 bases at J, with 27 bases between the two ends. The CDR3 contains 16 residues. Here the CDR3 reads CASSQTGPLLYNEQYF. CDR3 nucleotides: TGTGCCAGCAGTCAAACCGGGCCCTTACTATACAATGAACAGTACTTC.

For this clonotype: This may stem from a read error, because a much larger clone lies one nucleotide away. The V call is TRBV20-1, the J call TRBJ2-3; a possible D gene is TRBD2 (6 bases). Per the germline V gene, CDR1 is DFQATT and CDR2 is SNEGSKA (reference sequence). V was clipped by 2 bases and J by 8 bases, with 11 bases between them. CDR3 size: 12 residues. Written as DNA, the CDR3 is TGCAGTGCTAGACAGGTGGGAGGTACGCAGTATTTT. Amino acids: CSARQVGGTQYF.

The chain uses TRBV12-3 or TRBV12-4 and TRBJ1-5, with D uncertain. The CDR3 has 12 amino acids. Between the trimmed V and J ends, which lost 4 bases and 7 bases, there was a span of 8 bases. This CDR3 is CASSSFPQPQHF. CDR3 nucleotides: TGTGCCAGCAGTTCATTTCCGCAGCCCCAGCATTTT.